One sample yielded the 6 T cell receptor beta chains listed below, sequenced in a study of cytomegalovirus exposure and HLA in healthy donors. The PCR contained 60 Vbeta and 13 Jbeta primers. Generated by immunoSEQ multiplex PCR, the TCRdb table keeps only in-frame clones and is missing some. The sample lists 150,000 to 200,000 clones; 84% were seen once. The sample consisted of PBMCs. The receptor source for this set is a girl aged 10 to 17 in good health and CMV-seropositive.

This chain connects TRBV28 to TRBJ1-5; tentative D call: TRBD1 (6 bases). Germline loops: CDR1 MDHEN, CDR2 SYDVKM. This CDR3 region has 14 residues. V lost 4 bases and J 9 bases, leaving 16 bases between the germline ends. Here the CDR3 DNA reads TGTGCCAGCAGTTCACCAGGGGCGTTACCGCCCCAGCATTTT. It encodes CASSSPGALPPQHF.

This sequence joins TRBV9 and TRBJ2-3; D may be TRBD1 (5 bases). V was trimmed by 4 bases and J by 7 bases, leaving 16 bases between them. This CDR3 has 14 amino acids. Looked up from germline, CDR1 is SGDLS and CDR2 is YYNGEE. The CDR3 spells CASSNRQGPNTQYF. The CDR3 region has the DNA TGTGCCAGCAGCAACCGCCAGGGCCCGAATACGCAGTATTTT.

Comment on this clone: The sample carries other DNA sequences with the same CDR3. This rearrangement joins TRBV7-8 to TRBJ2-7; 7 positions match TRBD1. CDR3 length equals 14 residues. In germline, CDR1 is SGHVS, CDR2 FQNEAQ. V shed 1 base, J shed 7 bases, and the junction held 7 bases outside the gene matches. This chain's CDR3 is CASSLGEGAGEQYF. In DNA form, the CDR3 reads TGTGCCAGCAGCTTAGGAGAGGGGGCGGGTGAGCAGTACTTC.

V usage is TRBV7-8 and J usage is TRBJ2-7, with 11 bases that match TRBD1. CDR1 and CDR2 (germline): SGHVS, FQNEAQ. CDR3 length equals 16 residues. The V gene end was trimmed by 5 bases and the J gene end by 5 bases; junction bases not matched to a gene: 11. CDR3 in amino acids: CASSVPWGTGGDEQYF. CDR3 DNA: TGTGCCAGCAGCGTACCTTGGGGGACAGGGGGTGACGAGCAGTACTTC. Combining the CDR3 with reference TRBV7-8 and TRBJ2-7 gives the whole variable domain GAGVSQSPRYKVAKRGQDVALRCDPISGHVSLFWYQQALGQGPEFLTYFQNEAQLDKSGLPSDRFFAERPEGSVSTLKIQRTQQEDSAVYLCASSVPWGTGGDEQYFGPGTRLTVT.

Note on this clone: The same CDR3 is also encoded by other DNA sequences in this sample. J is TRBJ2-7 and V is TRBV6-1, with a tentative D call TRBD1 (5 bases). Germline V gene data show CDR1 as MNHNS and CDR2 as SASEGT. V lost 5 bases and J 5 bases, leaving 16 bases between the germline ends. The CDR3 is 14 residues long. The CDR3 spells CASSSTPGRHEQYF. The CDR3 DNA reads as TGTGCCAGCAGTTCAACCCCAGGGCGGCACGAGCAGTACTTC.

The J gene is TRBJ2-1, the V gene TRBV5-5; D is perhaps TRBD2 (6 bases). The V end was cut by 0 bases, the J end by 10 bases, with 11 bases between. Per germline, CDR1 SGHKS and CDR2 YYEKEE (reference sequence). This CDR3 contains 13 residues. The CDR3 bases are TGTGCCAGCAGCTTGGTAGGGGCGGGGGAGCAGTTCTTC. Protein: CASSLVGAGEQFF.